This is a list of T cell receptor beta chains from one sample in a study of read filtering for tumor transcriptome and immune sequencing. Each CDR3 protein is one row after TCRdb ran MiXCR on the reads. The table has 94,000 or so distinct CDR3 sequences, approximately 13% seen once. Sequencing input: a population of CD138-negative cells sorted from bone marrow. The receptors stem from a donor at least 40 years old with multiple myeloma. Each CDR3 is given with its conserved first and last residue.

V	J	CDR3
TRBV28	TRBJ2-3	CASSLLRDTQYF
TRBV28	TRBJ2-7	CASRAGGPTYEQYF
TRBV29-1	TRBJ1-1	CSVDKGSTEAFF
TRBV18	TRBJ1-1	CASSPRQHNTEAFF
TRBV29-1	TRBJ2-7	CSVDRGVGEQYF
TRBV7-2	TRBJ2-3	CASSRDGPGDTQYF
TRBV7-9	TRBJ2-1	CASSFPPGRYEQFF
TRBV7-9	TRBJ2-7	CATTAPSGSGYEQYF
TRBV20-1	TRBJ1-1	CSAPAVNTEAFF
TRBV6-1	TRBJ1-5	CASIATAGYSNQPQHF
TRBV5-1	TRBJ2-5	CASSFQTQQETQYF
TRBV20-1	TRBJ2-1	CSARVTSASSYNEQFF
TRBV9	TRBJ2-1	CASRTGQGENEQFF
TRBV12-3/TRBV12-4	TRBJ1-4	CASRPGSGREKLFF
TRBV29-1	TRBJ2-1	CSVARGSNEQFF
TRBV2	TRBJ2-1	CASSDTTGLAEYNEQFF
TRBV6-2/TRBV6-3	TRBJ2-7	CASSSQSILSYEQYF
TRBV19	TRBJ1-5	CASSGTGAQPQHF
TRBV5-4	TRBJ2-1	CASSPGLASYNEQFF
TRBV11-1	TRBJ2-3	CASSFRSSGDTQYF
TRBV20-1	TRBJ2-7	CSARDPSGGGYEQYF
TRBV7-6	TRBJ2-3	CASGRFGSTDTQYF
TRBV18	TRBJ2-1	CASSPPNPKQGNEQFF
TRBV29-1	TRBJ2-7	CSVFAGGGIYEQYF
TRBV7-8	TRBJ2-2	CASSLTLAGNTGELFF
TRBV7-9	TRBJ1-4	CASSLGQNNEKLFF
TRBV20-1	TRBJ2-1	CSARGATASSYNEQFF
TRBV11-2	TRBJ1-5	CASSLTGTQPQHF
TRBV29-1	TRBJ2-3	CSASLALGTDTQYF
TRBV5-1	TRBJ1-5	CASSLGDYSNQPQHF
TRBV6-6	TRBJ1-1	CASSYDTEAFF
TRBV3-1	TRBJ1-1	CASSQPGGRTEAFF
TRBV11-3	TRBJ2-2	CASSLDGDRGRTGELFF
TRBV5-4	TRBJ2-2	CASSLWAAGELFF
TRBV15	TRBJ2-2	CATSRGRNTGELFF
TRBV11-3	TRBJ2-7	CASSLEVGGTSYEQYF
TRBV10-3	TRBJ1-5	CAIRSNPNQPQHF